A single sample gave rise to the 5 T cell receptor beta chains below, sequenced in a study of CD8 T cells in ankylosing spondylitis. Their specific antigens are unknown. Whole-study findings and limits: For ankylosing spondylitis blood, a TCR beta motif of about eight highly homologous variants appeared characteristic.

TCRdb fed the 5' RACE reads into MiXCR, producing one record per CDR3 protein. Here the sample spans about 540,000 distinct CDR3 sequences, roughly 13% being singletons. Sequenced: blood, either unsorted or a sorted T cell fraction (not recorded which). Receptors were obtained from a male donor with ankylosing spondylitis.

This clonotype was detected ten times or more. The chain joins TRBV29-1 to TRBJ2-1; the D gene is possibly TRBD2 (6 bases). This CDR3 is 14 amino acids long. Trimming cost V 7 bases and J 0 bases, with 13 bases left between them. Germline V lookup: CDR1 SQVTM, CDR2 ANQGSEA. The CDR3 sequence: CSALGLSSYNEQFF. For the CDR3, the DNA is TGCAGCGCCTTGGGACTTTCCTCCTACAATGAGCAGTTCTTC.

Here the CDR3 DNA reads TGCGCCAGCAGCCCGGGATGGACTTTCACAGATACGCAGTATTTT. Residues: CASSPGWTFTDTQYF. This chain uses TRBV5-1 with TRBJ2-3; D is perhaps TRBD2 (5 bases). Germline V gene lookup returns CDR1 SGHRS and CDR2 YFSETQ. The CDR3 is 15 amino acids. With 4 bases removed from V and 2 bases from J, the gap between germline ends came to 14 bases.

The V and J genes are TRBV7-9 and TRBJ2-1; D possibly corresponds to TRBD2 (6 bases). CDR1 and CDR2 from the germline V gene are SEHNR and FQNEAQ (reference sequence). Trimming pared 5 bases from V and 4 bases from J, leaving 15 bases between. The CDR3 consists of 15 residues. The CDR3 region is CASSPGVWGYNEQFF. CDR3 nucleotide sequence: TGTGCCAGCAGCCCGGGGGTTTGGGGGTACAATGAGCAGTTCTTC.

V usage is TRBV7-9 and J usage is TRBJ2-1; TRBD2 aligns across 10 bases. CDR3 length: 17 residues. Trimming cost V 1 base and J 5 bases; bases outside gene matches: 8. Germline CDR1 is SEHNR and CDR2 is FQNEAQ (reference sequence). This chain's CDR3 is CASSLERSLAGDNEQFF. CDR3 bases: TGTGCCAGCAGCTTAGAGAGGTCGCTAGCGGGAGACAATGAGCAGTTCTTC.

This rearrangement joins TRBV11-2 to TRBJ1-2; D unclear. CDR3 length equals 13 residues. V lost 6 bases and J 3 bases, leaving 11 bases between the germline ends. Germline values: CDR1 SGHAT, CDR2 FQNNGV. CDR3 residues: CASSLLKDYGYTF. The DNA of the CDR3 is TGTGCCAGCAGTCTCCTGAAAGACTATGGCTACACCTTC.